This is a list of T cell receptor beta chains from one sample in a study of T cell responses to AZD1222 COVID-19 vaccine. The assay was immunoSEQ multiplex PCR, and TCRdb's table has in-frame clones only and misses some. Here the sample spans 100,000 to 150,000 clones, about 88% being singletons. The sequenced sample was peripheral blood, obtained on day 0 of AZD1222 vaccination. Every receptor here comes from an adult in good health. The CDR3 runs from the conserved cysteine through the conserved F or W.

J: TRBJ1-1; V: TRBV3-1/TRBV3-2; CDR3: CASRSQGTRMNTEAFF
J: TRBJ2-2; V: TRBV18; CDR3: CASSSTGSYTGELFF
J: TRBJ2-3; V: TRBV10-3; CDR3: CAISEAGDTQYF
J: TRBJ1-3; V: TRBV5-1; CDR3: CASSLGDGERNTIYF
J: TRBJ1-6; V: TRBV4-1; CDR3: CASSQDRGVYSPLHF
J: TRBJ2-5; V: TRBV9; CDR3: CASSVAIGAGQETQYF
J: TRBJ2-2; V: TRBV9; CDR3: CASSVGSTPTGELFF
J: TRBJ1-1; V: TRBV10-3; CDR3: CAGRGQANTEAFF
J: TRBJ1-2; V: TRBV7-2; CDR3: CASSDGTGYGYTF
J: TRBJ1-4; V: TRBV11-3; CDR3: CASSPLDRGGGDEKLFF
J: TRBJ2-7; V: TRBV6-2/TRBV6-3; CDR3: CASSPPGTHSYEQYF
J: TRBJ1-2; V: TRBV4-3; CDR3: CASSQGYGYTF
J: TRBJ2-2; V: TRBV7-3; CDR3: CASSRSPGQGNTGELFF
J: TRBJ1-2; V: TRBV5-1; CDR3: CASSPGELYGYTF
J: TRBJ2-1; V: TRBV5-1; CDR3: CASSFGGTNEQFF
J: TRBJ2-3; V: TRBV5-6; CDR3: CASSNGLSTDTQYF
J: TRBJ2-7; V: TRBV7-9; CDR3: CASSSRTSHPYEQYF
J: TRBJ1-1; V: TRBV7-3; CDR3: CASSLMGVNTEAFF
J: TRBJ2-1; V: TRBV5-4; CDR3: CASSPFGGYNEQFF
J: TRBJ1-1; V: TRBV6-1; CDR3: CASSEWGGGQGSEAFF
J: TRBJ1-4; V: TRBV9; CDR3: CASSVGTGMEKLFF
J: TRBJ2-2; V: TRBV10-3; CDR3: CAISDSRTNTGELFF
J: TRBJ2-7; V: TRBV5-5; CDR3: CASSFGTGALSSYEQYF
J: TRBJ2-3; V: TRBV27; CDR3: CASTQLAGDTQYF
J: TRBJ1-6; V: TRBV7-2; CDR3: CASSLEDLGAGGSPLHF
J: TRBJ2-5; V: TRBV7-2; CDR3: CASSLRTSGGETQYF
J: TRBJ2-5; V: TRBV2; CDR3: CASRVRVLEETQYF
J: TRBJ2-2; V: TRBV6-5; CDR3: CASRAGGYTGELFF
J: TRBJ2-3; V: TRBV6-5; CDR3: CASNPGQGGTDTQYF
J: TRBJ2-7; V: TRBV11-2; CDR3: CASSLGGIYEQYF
J: TRBJ1-2; V: TRBV21-1; CDR3: CASSKVRLQVGGYTF
J: TRBJ1-1; V: TRBV7-8; CDR3: CASSPFGQGRRNTEAFF
J: TRBJ1-2; V: TRBV24-1; CDR3: CATSDSGKSYGYTF
J: TRBJ2-2; V: TRBV5-1; CDR3: CASREGGADGTGELFF
J: TRBJ1-5; V: TRBV10-3; CDR3: CAISEGPGGNQPQHF
J: TRBJ1-2; V: TRBV12-3/TRBV12-4; CDR3: CASSRDIGGYTF
J: TRBJ2-3; V: TRBV10-3; CDR3: CAISESGPSGRRADTQYF
J: TRBJ2-1; V: TRBV25-1; CDR3: CASSDLGSNYNEQFF
J: TRBJ2-5; V: TRBV7-2; CDR3: CASSLGRGETQYF
J: TRBJ1-4; V: TRBV7-9; CDR3: CASTRQGGNEKLFF
J: TRBJ2-7; V: TRBV7-9; CDR3: CASTPVREQYF
J: TRBJ1-4; V: TRBV6-5; CDR3: CASSDTGGGREKLFF